These T cell receptor beta chains were read from a single sample in a study of T cells in Graves' hyperthyroidism and ophthalmopathy. TCRdb re-derived calls from the multiplex PCR reads in MiXCR, one entry per CDR3 protein. The table lists about 600,000 distinct CDR3 sequences, roughly 16% of them singletons. The specimen sequenced was blood. The receptors stem from a woman in her thirties or forties with Graves' ophthalmopathy. CDR3s include the opening cysteine and the closing phenylalanine or tryptophan. The order of the fields is clone size, V gene, D gene, J gene, CDR3 DNA, CDR3 protein. D genes are given only for firm matches. Clone size, where shown, is once, few, many, or a class for clones that have expanded.

many	TRBV30	-	TRBJ1-1	TGTGCCTGGAGTCGGAGGTTCCAAGCTTTCTTT	CAWSRRFQAFF
many	TRBV3-1	TRBD2	TRBJ2-5	TGTGCCAGCAGCTCCCCGACTGGCGGGGGGGCAGACCAAGAGACCCAGTACTTC	CASSSPTGGGADQETQYF
-	TRBV6-1	TRBD1	TRBJ1-5	TGTGCCAGCAACAAGGACAGGGATCAGCCCCAGCATTTT	CASNKDRDQPQHF
-	TRBV28	TRBD2	TRBJ2-1	TGTGCCAGCAGCCTCTCCGGGACTAGGGATGAGCAGTTCTTC	CASSLSGTRDEQFF
many	TRBV12-3/TRBV12-4	TRBD1	TRBJ1-4	TGTGCCAGCAGCCCCGGGACAGTGAATGAAAAACTGTTTTTT	CASSPGTVNEKLFF
-	TRBV9	TRBD1	TRBJ1-2	TGTGCCAGCAGCGTAGACGGACAGGGATACGGCTACACCTTC	CASSVDGQGYGYTF
many	TRBV3-1	TRBD2	TRBJ2-7	TGTGCCAGCAGCCCGCTAGCGGGGCGGGGCTCCTACGAGCAGTACTTC	CASSPLAGRGSYEQYF
many	TRBV18	TRBD1	TRBJ1-2	TGTGCCAGCTCACTCACTCAACAGGGGATCCTGTTCTATGGCTACACCTTC	CASSLTQQGILFYGYTF
many	TRBV5-6	-	TRBJ2-5	TGTGCCAGCAGCGTCGGGACTCCCGGAGAGACCCAGTACTTC	CASSVGTPGETQYF
-	TRBV7-9	-	TRBJ2-5	TGTGCCAGCAGCTTAAGCTACGGGGAAGAGACCCAGTACTTC	CASSLSYGEETQYF
many	TRBV3-1	-	TRBJ1-1	TGTGCCAGCGGTTCGGGGGCTGAAGCTTTCTTT	CASGSGAEAFF
few	TRBV19	-	TRBJ1-5	TGTGCCAGTAGCACGGGGGGGACACCTAGCAATCAGCCCCAGCATTTT	CASSTGGTPSNQPQHF
-	TRBV30	TRBD2	TRBJ2-1	TGTGCCTGGAGAAGACTAGCGGAGTCGCATGAGCAGTTCTTC	CAWRRLAESHEQFF
many	TRBV3-1	TRBD2	TRBJ2-1	TGTGCCAGCAGCCAAGCTGGAATTAGCGGGGGGGGAGGTTCCAATGAGCAGTTCTTC	CASSQAGISGGGGSNEQFF
few	TRBV10-3	TRBD2	TRBJ2-2	TGTGCCATCGGTAGGACTAGCGGAGCGGAAGGGGAGCTGTTTTTT	CAIGRTSGAEGELFF
many	TRBV7-3	-	TRBJ1-5	TGTGCCAGCAGCTCCGGTCCTTTCGATAGCAATCAGCCCCAGCATTTT	CASSSGPFDSNQPQHF
many	TRBV5-1	TRBD1	TRBJ2-5	TGTGCCAGCAGTTTAGGGGACAGTCAAGAGACCCAGTACTTC	CASSLGDSQETQYF
-	TRBV9	-	TRBJ1-5	TGTGCCAGCAGCGTAGAGGGCGGGCCCCAGCATTTT	CASSVEGGPQHF
-	TRBV5-1	-	TRBJ2-7	TGCGCCAGCAGCCCGGAGAGGGCAGCCTACGAGCAGTACTTC	CASSPERAAYEQYF
-	TRBV20-1	TRBD1	TRBJ1-1	TGCAGTGCAAGATCTTCGTCAGGGGGGACTGAAGCTTTCTTT	CSARSSSGGTEAFF
many	TRBV27	TRBD1	TRBJ2-1	TGTGCCAGCAGCTTCCGGGACAGGGGGGGCAATGAGCAGTTCTTC	CASSFRDRGGNEQFF